These T cell receptor beta chains were read from a single sample in a study of shared clonotypes between healthy human individuals. The table came from immunoSEQ multiplex PCR; TCRdb's copy has only in-frame clones and leaves some out. The sample includes 1.4 million or so clones, just under 99% of them seen just once. Sequenced material: naive CD4+ T cells sorted from blood. The receptors were sampled from a man under 40 in good health. CDR3s include the opening cysteine and the closing phenylalanine or tryptophan. The D gene is left open where the match is weak. Clone size appears in some rows only: once, few, many, or a class for an expanded clone.

D	size	V	J	DNA	CDR3
NA	NA	TRBV7-6	TRBJ2-7	TGTGCCAGCGCGAGAGGGACCGACTACGAGCAGTACTTC	CASARGTDYEQYF
NA	NA	TRBV9	TRBJ2-4	TGTGCCAGCAGCGCCGGCTCTGAAAAAAACATTCAGTACTTC	CASSAGSEKNIQYF
NA	NA	TRBV27	TRBJ1-1	TGTGCCAGCAGTTCTGACAGAGACACTGAAGCTTTCTTT	CASSSDRDTEAFF
NA	NA	TRBV30	TRBJ2-2	TGTGCCTCACCGGGACATTTGAACACCGGGGAGCTGTTTTTT	CASPGHLNTGELFF
NA	NA	TRBV11-2	TRBJ2-7	TGTGCCAGCAGCCCCCTGGCCAGTAGCTCCTACGAGCAGTACTTC	CASSPLASSSYEQYF
TRBD1	NA	TRBV15	TRBJ2-4	TGTGCCACCAGCAGTGGACAGGGCCAAAACATTCAGTACTTC	CATSSGQGQNIQYF
TRBD2	NA	TRBV5-1	TRBJ2-3	TGCGCCAGCAGCTCGGAGGGAGGGGCAGGCACAGATACGCAGTATTTT	CASSSEGGAGTDTQYF
NA	NA	TRBV10-2	TRBJ2-7	TGCGCCAGCAGTGAGACGCAGGGTCCCACCGAGCAGTACTTC	CASSETQGPTEQYF
TRBD2	NA	TRBV11-2	TRBJ2-5	TGTGCCAGCAGCTTAGTCGGGACTAGCGGTAACTTC	CASSLVGTSGNF
NA	NA	TRBV5-5	TRBJ1-1	TGTGCCAGCAGCGCCAGGAACATGAACACTGAAGCTTTCTTT	CASSARNMNTEAFF
NA	NA	TRBV4-2	TRBJ1-1	TGTGCCAGCAGCCAAGAGGTTATCGGAGTTACTGAAGCTTTCTTT	CASSQEVIGVTEAFF
TRBD2	NA	TRBV7-6	TRBJ2-3	TGTGCCAGCAGCTTACCCCGGTCTAGCGGGAGTAGGATGGCAGATACGCAGTATTTT	CASSLPRSSGSRMADTQYF
TRBD1	once	TRBV5-1	TRBJ2-7	TGCGCCAGCAGCTTAGAGACAGGGGGCTCCTACGAGCAGTACTTC	CASSLETGGSYEQYF
NA	NA	TRBV5-1	TRBJ1-1	TGCGCCAGCACCGACCCCAGCCGGAACACTGAAGCTTTCTTT	CASTDPSRNTEAFF
TRBD1	NA	TRBV2	TRBJ1-5	TGTGCGACCAGGGGGAGTGGCAATCAGCCCCAGCATTTT	CATRGSGNQPQHF
TRBD1	NA	TRBV5-1	TRBJ2-1	TGCGCCAGCAGCCCCGGGACAGGGGTCTACCTTTCGCAGTTCTTC	CASSPGTGVYLSQFF
TRBD2	NA	TRBV7-2	TRBJ2-3	TGTGCCAGCACCCAGTCGGGAGGTAGGACAGATACGCAGTATTTT	CASTQSGGRTDTQYF